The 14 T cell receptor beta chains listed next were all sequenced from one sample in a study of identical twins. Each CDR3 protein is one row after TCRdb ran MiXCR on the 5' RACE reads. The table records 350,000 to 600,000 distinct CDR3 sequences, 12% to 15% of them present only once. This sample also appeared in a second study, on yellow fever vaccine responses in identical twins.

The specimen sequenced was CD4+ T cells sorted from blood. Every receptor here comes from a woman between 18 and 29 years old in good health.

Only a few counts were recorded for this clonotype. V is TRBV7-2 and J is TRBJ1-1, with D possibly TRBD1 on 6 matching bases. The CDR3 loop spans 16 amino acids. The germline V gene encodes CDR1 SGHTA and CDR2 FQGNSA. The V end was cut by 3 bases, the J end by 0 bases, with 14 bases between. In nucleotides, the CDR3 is TGTGCCAGCAGCTTGGTCGCGGGACAATTGAACACTGAAGCTTTCTTT. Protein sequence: CASSLVAGQLNTEAFF.

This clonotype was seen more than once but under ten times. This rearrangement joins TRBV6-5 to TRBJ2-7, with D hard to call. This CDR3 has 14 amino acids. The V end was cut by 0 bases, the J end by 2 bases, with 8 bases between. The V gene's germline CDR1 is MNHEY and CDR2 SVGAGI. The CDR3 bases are TGTGCCAGCAGTTACTCCGCAGCAACCTACGAGCAGTACTTC. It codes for CASSYSAATYEQYF.

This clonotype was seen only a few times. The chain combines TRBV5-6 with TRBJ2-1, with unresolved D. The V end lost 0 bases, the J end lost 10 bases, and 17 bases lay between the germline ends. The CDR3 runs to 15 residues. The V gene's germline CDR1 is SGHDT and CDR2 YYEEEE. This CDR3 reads CASSLGPSRFGEQFF. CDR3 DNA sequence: TGTGCCAGCAGCTTGGGTCCCTCGCGTTTCGGGGAGCAGTTCTTC. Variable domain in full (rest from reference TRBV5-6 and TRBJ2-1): DAGVTQSPTHLIKTRGQQVTLRCSPKSGHDTVSWYQQALGQGPQFIFQYYEEEERQRGNFPDRFSGHQFPNYSSELNVNALLLGDSALYLCASSLGPSRFGEQFFGPGTRLTVL.

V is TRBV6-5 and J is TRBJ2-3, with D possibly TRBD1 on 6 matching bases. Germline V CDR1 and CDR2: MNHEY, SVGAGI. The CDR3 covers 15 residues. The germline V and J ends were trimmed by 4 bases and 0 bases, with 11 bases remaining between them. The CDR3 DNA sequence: TGTGCCAGCAGTTTGGGACACTGGAGCACAGATACGCAGTATTTT. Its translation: CASSLGHWSTDTQYF.

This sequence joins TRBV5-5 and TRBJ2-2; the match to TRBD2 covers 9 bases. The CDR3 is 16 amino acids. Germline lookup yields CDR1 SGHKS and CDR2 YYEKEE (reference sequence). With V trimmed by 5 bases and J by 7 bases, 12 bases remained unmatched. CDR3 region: CASSFLTSGWDGELFF. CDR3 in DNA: TGTGCCAGCAGTTTTTTGACTAGCGGTTGGGACGGGGAGCTGTTTTTT.

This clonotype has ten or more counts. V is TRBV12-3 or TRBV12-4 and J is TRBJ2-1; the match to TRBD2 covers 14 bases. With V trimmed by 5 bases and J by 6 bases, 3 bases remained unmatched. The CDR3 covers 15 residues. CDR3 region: CASSRGTSGSNEQFF. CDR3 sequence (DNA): TGTGCCAGCAGTCGGGGGACTAGCGGGAGCAATGAGCAGTTCTTC.

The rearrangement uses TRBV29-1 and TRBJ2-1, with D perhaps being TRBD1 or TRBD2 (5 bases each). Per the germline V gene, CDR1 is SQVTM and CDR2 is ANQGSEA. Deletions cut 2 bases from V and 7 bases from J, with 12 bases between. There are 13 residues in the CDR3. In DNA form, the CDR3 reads TGCAGCGTTGAATATTCGGGGCGGAATGAGCAGTTCTTC. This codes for CSVEYSGRNEQFF.

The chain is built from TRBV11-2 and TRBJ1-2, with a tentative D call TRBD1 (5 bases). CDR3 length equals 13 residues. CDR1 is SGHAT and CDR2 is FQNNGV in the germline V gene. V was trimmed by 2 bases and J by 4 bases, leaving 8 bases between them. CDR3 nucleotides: TGTGCCAGCAGCTTATCCGACAGCTATGGCTACACCTTC. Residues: CASSLSDSYGYTF.

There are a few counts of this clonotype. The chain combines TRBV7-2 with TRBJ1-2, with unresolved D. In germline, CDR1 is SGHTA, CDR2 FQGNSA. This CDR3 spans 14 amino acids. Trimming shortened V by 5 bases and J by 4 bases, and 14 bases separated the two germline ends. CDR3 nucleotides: TGTGCCAGCAGCGCCAGCCTTGGATTCTATGGCTACACCTTC. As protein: CASSASLGFYGYTF.

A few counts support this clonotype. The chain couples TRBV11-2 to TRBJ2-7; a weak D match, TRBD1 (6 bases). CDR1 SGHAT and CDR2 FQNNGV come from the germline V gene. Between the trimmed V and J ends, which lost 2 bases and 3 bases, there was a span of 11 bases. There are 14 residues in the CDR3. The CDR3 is CASSLNPRGYEQYF. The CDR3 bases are TGTGCCAGCAGCTTAAATCCCAGGGGCTACGAGCAGTACTTC.

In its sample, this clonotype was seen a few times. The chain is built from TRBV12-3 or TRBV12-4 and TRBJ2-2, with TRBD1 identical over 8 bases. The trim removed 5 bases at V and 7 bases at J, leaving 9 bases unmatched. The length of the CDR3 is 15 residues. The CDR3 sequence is CASSQLTGANGELFF. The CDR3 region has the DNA TGTGCCAGCAGTCAACTGACAGGGGCAAACGGGGAGCTGTTTTTT.

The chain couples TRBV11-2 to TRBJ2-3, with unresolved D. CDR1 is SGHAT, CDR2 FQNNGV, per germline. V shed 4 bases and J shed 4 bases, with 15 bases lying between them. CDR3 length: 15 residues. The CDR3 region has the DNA TGTGCCAGCAGCTCCCATTGGTCAAAATCAGATACGCAGTATTTT. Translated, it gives CASSSHWSKSDTQYF.

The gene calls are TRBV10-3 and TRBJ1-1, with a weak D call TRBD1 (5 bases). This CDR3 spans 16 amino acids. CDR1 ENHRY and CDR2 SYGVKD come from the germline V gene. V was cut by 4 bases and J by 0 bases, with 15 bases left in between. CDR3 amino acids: CAISGPDSSMNTEAFF. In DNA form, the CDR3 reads TGTGCCATCAGTGGCCCCGACAGTTCCATGAACACTGAAGCTTTCTTT.

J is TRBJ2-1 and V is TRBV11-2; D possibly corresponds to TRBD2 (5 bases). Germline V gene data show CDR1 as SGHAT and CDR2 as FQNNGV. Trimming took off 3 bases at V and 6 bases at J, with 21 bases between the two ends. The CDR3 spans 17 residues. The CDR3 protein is CASSFHEIARRSNEQFF. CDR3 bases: TGTGCCAGCAGCTTTCACGAGATAGCGAGACGGAGCAATGAGCAGTTCTTC.